The 12 T cell receptor beta chains given below trace back to one sample, sequenced in a study of T cells after yellow fever vaccination (dated by TCRdb to about 2019). Taken with the paper, the label for treatment or condition translates to: live attenuated yellow fever vaccine strain. Library creation used 5' RACE. Reads for this sample came from an Illumina NovaSeq 6000. The public reads were quality trimmed at Q25 with fastp and then assembled into clones with MiXCR by TCRdb, keeping productive beta chains. Each CDR3 protein gets just one entry, which takes the most common genes and DNA from the rows behind it. This sample is represented by about 27,000 distinct CDR3 sequences; 4% to 5% of them were singletons. The ten top clones hold 30% to 45% of the sample. The material sequenced was PBMCs, either bulk or a sorted T-cell subset (CD4+, CD8+, memory, or dextramer-sorted; not recorded which), taken on the day of the yellow fever booster vaccination. These receptors originate from a man between 18 and 29 years old who received the YFV17D yellow fever vaccine.

The sample holds many counts of this clonotype. The rearrangement joins TRBV7-6 to TRBJ2-2, with 7 positions matching TRBD2. Germline V lookup: CDR1 SGHVS, CDR2 FNYEAQ. V gave up 5 bases and J gave up 5 bases; unmatched junction bases: 8. The CDR3 is made up of 15 amino acids. In DNA, the CDR3 is TGTGCCAGCAGCCGCGTAGTGGGGGGGACCGGGGAGCTGTTTTTT. Its protein product is CASSRVVGGTGELFF. Full variable domain (outside the CDR3, taken from reference TRBV7-6 and TRBJ2-2): GAGVSQSPRYKVTKRGQDVALRCDPISGHVSLYWYRQALGQGPEFLTYFNYEAQQDKSGLPNDRFSAERPEGSISTLTIQRTEQRDSAMYRCASSRVVGGTGELFFGEGSRLTVL.

This clonotype was observed many times. The V and J genes are TRBV7-9 and TRBJ1-1; possible D gene TRBD1, 6 bases. Trimming shortened V by 5 bases and J by 1 base, and 14 bases separated the two germline ends. The CDR3 has 15 amino acids. The germline V gene encodes CDR1 SEHNR and CDR2 FQNEAQ (reference sequence). The CDR3 protein is CASSPQGYKNTEAFF. The CDR3 DNA reads TGTGCCAGCAGCCCACAGGGATATAAGAACACTGAAGCTTTCTTT.

The table lists this clonotype with a few counts. The rearrangement uses TRBV19 and TRBJ2-3; D is undetermined. Germline CDR1 LNHDA, CDR2 SQIVND (reference sequence). The CDR3 has 14 amino acids. The V end was cut by 5 bases, the J end by 2 bases, with 11 bases between. The CDR3: CASSPREATDTQYF. The CDR3 DNA follows: TGTGCCAGTAGTCCCCGTGAGGCCACAGATACGCAGTATTTT.

This clonotype was detected ten times or more. The rearrangement uses TRBV7-2 and TRBJ2-7; D ambiguous. The V gene's germline CDR1 is SGHTA and CDR2 FQGNSA. The CDR3 runs to 13 residues. Trimming took off 3 bases at V and 1 base at J, with 7 bases between the two ends. CDR3 protein: CASSFTSSYEQYV. The CDR3, as DNA: TGTGCCAGCAGCTTTACCTCATCCTACGAGCAGTACGTC.

This clonotype was found many times. The chain has TRBV5-1 and TRBJ2-1; D not resolved. This CDR3 contains 13 residues. V was shortened by 2 bases and J by 3 bases, with 6 bases between the two germline ends. Germline V gene sequence: CDR1 SGHRS, CDR2 YFSETQ. This CDR3 reads CASSLDDYNEQFF. The CDR3 region has the DNA TGCGCCAGCAGCTTAGACGACTACAATGAGCAGTTCTTC.

The chain recombines TRBV6-4 with TRBJ1-2; a weak D match, TRBD1 (6 bases). This CDR3 has 12 amino acids. The V gene lost 8 bases and the J gene lost 2 bases, with 9 bases spanning the gap. Germline lookup yields CDR1 MRHNA and CDR2 SNTAGT. Here the CDR3 DNA reads TGTGCCAGCGGGACACAGAACTATGGCTACACCTTC. Translation gives CASGTQNYGYTF.

This clonotype was seen repeatedly, ten times or more. Here the CDR3 reads CASSQDSGGAYMKTQYF. DNA of the CDR3: TGTGCCAGCAGCCAAGATAGCGGGGGGGCCTATATGAAGACCCAGTACTTC. V gene TRBV3-1 combines with J gene TRBJ2-5, with 11 bases matching TRBD2. With 0 bases clipped from V and 6 bases from J, the junction kept 9 bases outside the gene matches. CDR1 and CDR2 (germline): LGHDT, YNNKEL (reference sequence). The CDR3 covers 17 residues.

In the case of this clonotype: The junction does not match germline at one end; this may be a read error. The V call is TRBV7-9, the J call TRBJ2-5, with D possibly TRBD2 on 5 matching bases. The CDR3 extends over 15 amino acids. Germline V gene data show CDR1 as SEHNR and CDR2 as FQNEAQ (reference sequence). CDR3 protein: CASSPTADGGETRYF. In nucleotides, the CDR3 is TGTGCCAGCAGCCCTACTGCCGACGGTGGGGAGACCCGGTACTTC.

This clonotype was picked up many times. The chain employs TRBV7-2 and TRBJ2-7, with TRBD1 identical over 8 bases. V dropped 5 bases and J dropped 5; count of bases not matched to a gene: 2. Germline V CDR1 and CDR2: SGHTA, FQGNSA. This CDR3 comprises 12 residues. CDR3 residues: CASSQTGDEQYF. DNA for the CDR3: TGTGCCAGCAGCCAGACAGGGGACGAGCAGTACTTC.

As regards this clonotype: A much larger clone differs by one base, so this may be a read error. This sequence joins TRBV12-3 or TRBV12-4 and TRBJ2-7, with D perhaps given as TRBD1 or TRBD2 (6 bases each). CDR3 length equals 12 residues. V shed 6 bases and J shed 8 bases, with 14 bases lying between them. The CDR3 DNA reads as TGTGCCAGCAGACCGGGGGACAAGAAGCAGTACTTC. This encodes CASRPGDKKQYF.

This clonotype has a handful of counts. The chain recombines TRBV7-8 with TRBJ2-3; D uncertain. The germline CDR1 and CDR2 sequences are SGHVS and FQNEAQ. Trimming cost V 5 bases and J 2 bases, with 17 bases left between them. The CDR3 has 16 amino acids. The CDR3 region has the DNA TGTGCCAGCAGCCCCCGCACAGTCGCCCTCACAGATACGCAGTATTTT. It translates to CASSPRTVALTDTQYF.

There are many counts of this clonotype. This chain joins TRBV15 and TRBJ2-2, with a tentative D call TRBD2 (6 bases). CDR3 size: 17 residues. Germline CDR1 reads LNHNV; CDR2 reads YYDKDF (reference sequence). V lost 0 bases and J lost 4, with 15 bases in between. CDR3 sequence: CATSRDGGYHGTGELFF. CDR3 in DNA: TGTGCCACCAGCAGAGACGGAGGGTACCACGGCACCGGGGAGCTGTTTTTT. Looking up the rest from reference TRBV15 and TRBJ2-2 gives the full variable domain: DAMVIQNPRYQVTQFGKPVTLSCSQTLNHNVMYWYQQKSSQAPKLLFHYYDKDFNNEADTPDNFQSRRPNTSFCFLDIRSPGLGDTAMYLCATSRDGGYHGTGELFFGEGSRLTVL.